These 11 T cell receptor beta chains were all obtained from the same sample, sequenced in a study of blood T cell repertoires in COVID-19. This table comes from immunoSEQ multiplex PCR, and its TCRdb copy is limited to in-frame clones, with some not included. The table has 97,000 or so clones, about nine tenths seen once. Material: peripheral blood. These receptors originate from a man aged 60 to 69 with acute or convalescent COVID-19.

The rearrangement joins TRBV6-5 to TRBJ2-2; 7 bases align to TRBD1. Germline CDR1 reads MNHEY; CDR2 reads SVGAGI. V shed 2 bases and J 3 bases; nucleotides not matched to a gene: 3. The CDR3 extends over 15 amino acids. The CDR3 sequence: CASSYRQGDTGELFF. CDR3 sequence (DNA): TGTGCCAGCAGTTACCGGCAGGGGGACACCGGGGAGCTGTTTTTT.

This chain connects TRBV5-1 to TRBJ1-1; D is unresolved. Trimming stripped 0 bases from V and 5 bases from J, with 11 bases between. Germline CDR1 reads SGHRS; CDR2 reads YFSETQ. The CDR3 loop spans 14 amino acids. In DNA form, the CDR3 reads TGCGCCAGCAGCTTGGTTGGCAGTTGGACTGAAGCTTTCTTT. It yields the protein CASSLVGSWTEAFF.

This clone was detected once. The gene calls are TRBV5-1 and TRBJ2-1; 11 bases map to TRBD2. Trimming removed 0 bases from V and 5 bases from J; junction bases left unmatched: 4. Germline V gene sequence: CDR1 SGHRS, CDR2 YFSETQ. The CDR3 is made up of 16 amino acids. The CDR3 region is CASSLVLAGVNNEQFF. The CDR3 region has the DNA TGCGCCAGCAGCTTGGTACTAGCGGGGGTTAACAATGAGCAGTTCTTC.

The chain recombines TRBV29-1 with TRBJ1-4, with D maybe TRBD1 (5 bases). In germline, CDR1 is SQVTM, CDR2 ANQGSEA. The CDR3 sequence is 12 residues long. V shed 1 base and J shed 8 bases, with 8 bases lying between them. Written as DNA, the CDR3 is TGCAGCGTTGAAGGACAGTCGGAAAAACTGTTTTTT. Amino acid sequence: CSVEGQSEKLFF.

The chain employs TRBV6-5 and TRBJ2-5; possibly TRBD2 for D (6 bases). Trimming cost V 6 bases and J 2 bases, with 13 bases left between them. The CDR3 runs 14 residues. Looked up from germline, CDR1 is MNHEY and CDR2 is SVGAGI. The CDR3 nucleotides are TGTGCCAGCAGGCTGACGGGAGTACAAGAGACCCAGTACTTC. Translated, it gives CASRLTGVQETQYF.

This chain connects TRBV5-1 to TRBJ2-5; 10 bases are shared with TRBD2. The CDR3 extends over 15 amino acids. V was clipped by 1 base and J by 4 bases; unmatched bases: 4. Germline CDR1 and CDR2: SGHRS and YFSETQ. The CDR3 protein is CASSLSSGGLETQYF. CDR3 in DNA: TGCGCCAGCAGCTTGTCTAGCGGGGGTTTAGAGACCCAGTACTTC.

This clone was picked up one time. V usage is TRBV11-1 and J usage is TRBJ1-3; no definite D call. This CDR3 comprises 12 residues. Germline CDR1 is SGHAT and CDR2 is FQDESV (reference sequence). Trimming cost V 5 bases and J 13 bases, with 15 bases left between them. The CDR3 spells CASSRALTEIYF. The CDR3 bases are TGTGCCAGCAGCCGCGCCTTGACGGAGATATATTTT. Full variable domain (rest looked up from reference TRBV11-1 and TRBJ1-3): EAEVAQSPRYKITEKSQAVAFWCDPISGHATLYWYRQILGQGPELLVQFQDESVVDDSQLPKDRFSAERLKGVDSTLKIQPAELGDSAMYLCASSRALTEIYFGEGSWLTVV.

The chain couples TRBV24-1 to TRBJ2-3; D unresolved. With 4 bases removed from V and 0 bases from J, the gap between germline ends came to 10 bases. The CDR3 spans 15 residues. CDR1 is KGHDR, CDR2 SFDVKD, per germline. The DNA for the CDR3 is TGTGCCACCAGTGACACCTCCCAGAGCACAGATACGCAGTATTTT. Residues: CATSDTSQSTDTQYF.

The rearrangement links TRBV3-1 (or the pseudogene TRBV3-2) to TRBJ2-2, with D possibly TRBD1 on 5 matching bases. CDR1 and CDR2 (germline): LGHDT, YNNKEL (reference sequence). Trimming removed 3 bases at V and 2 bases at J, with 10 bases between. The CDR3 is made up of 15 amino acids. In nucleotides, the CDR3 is TGTGCCAGCAGCCATATTCAGGGAAACACCGGGGAGCTGTTTTTT. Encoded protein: CASSHIQGNTGELFF.

The CDR3: CASSLSPRDRGHEQYF. In nucleotides, the CDR3 is TGTGCCAGCAGCTTATCCCCCCGGGACAGGGGGCACGAGCAGTACTTC. The chain has TRBV11-2 and TRBJ2-7, with 12 bases matching TRBD1. Germline CDR1 and CDR2: SGHAT and FQNNGV. V lost 2 bases to trimming and J lost 5 bases; unmatched junction nucleotides: 7. CDR3 length equals 16 residues.

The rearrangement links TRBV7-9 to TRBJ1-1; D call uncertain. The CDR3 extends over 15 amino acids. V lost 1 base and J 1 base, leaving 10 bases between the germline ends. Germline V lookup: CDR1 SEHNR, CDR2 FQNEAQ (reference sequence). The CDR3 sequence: CASSLVVRRNTEAFF. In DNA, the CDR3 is TGTGCCAGCAGCTTAGTAGTACGGAGGAACACTGAAGCTTTCTTT.